Following are 4 T cell receptor beta chains from one sample sequenced in a study of control samples from healthy donors and cancer patients. Clones were read by immunoSEQ multiplex PCR, and TCRdb kept only the in-frame ones, dropping some. This table has about 130,000 clones, 87% appearing once. Sample: blood. Receptors were obtained from a man in his late teens or twenties in good health.

This clone was counted between two and nine times. This chain connects TRBV5-6 to TRBJ1-1, with D perhaps matching TRBD1 (5 bases). This CDR3 spans 18 amino acids. V lost 0 bases to trimming and J lost 0 bases, with 18 bases between them. Germline-derived CDR1 and CDR2 are SGHDT and YYEEEE. CDR3 protein: CASSLVPGAALMNTEAFF. CDR3 sequence (DNA): TGTGCCAGCAGCTTGGTCCCTGGGGCAGCACTCATGAACACTGAAGCTTTCTTT.

This chain links TRBV3-1 (or the pseudogene TRBV3-2) with TRBJ1-5; no definite D call. The germline V gene encodes CDR1 LGHDT and CDR2 YNNKEL (reference sequence). Trimming removed 1 base at V and 4 bases at J, with 5 bases between. The CDR3 totals 13 residues. CDR3 sequence reads: CASSQGLNQPQHF. CDR3 sequence (DNA): TGTGCCAGCAGCCAAGGCCTAAATCAGCCCCAGCATTTT.

The chain uses TRBV5-4 and TRBJ2-1; perhaps TRBD1 as D (5 bases). Deletions cut 0 bases from V and 5 bases from J, with 6 bases between. Germline V gene data show CDR1 as SGHNT and CDR2 as YYREEE (reference sequence). This CDR3 is built from 13 residues. CDR3 nucleotide sequence: TGTGCCAGCAGCTTGGACAGGAACAATGAGCAGTTCTTC. Translating it yields CASSLDRNNEQFF.

The chain is built from TRBV6-5 and TRBJ2-7; D not resolved. Trimming removed 0 bases from V and 2 bases from J, with 8 bases in between. The CDR3 consists of 14 residues. Germline values: CDR1 MNHEY, CDR2 SVGAGI. CDR3 sequence reads: CASSYSRNTYEQYF. CDR3 nucleotide sequence: TGTGCCAGCAGTTACTCGAGGAACACCTACGAGCAGTACTTC.